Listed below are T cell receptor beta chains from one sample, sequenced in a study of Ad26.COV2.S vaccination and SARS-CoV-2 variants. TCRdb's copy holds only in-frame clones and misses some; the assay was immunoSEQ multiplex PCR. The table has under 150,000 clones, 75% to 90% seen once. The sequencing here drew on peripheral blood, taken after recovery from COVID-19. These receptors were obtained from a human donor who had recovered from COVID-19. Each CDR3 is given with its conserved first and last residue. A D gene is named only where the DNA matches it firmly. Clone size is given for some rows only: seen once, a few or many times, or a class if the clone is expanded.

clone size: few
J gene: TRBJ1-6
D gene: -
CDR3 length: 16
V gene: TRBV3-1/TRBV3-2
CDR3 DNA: TGTGCCAGCAGCCAAGATCAGGGCGACAGTAATTCACCCCTCCACTTT
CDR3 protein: CASSQDQGDSNSPLHF

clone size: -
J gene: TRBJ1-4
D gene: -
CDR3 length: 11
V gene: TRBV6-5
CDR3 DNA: TGTGCCAGCGGGGGGGGTGAAAAACTGTTTTTT
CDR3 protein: CASGGGEKLFF

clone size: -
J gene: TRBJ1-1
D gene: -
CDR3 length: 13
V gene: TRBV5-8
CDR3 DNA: TGTGCCAGCAGCTCCGTGTATGTTACTGAAGCTTTCTTT
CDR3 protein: CASSSVYVTEAFF

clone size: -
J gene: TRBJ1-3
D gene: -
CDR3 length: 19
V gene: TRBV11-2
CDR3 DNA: TGTGCCAGCAGCCCCCCGGACAAGGTCGGAAGATCTCATGGAAACACCATATATTTT
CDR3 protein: CASSPPDKVGRSHGNTIYF

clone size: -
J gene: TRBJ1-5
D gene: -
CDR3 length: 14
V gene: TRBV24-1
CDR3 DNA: TGTGCCACCAGTTCGGGCCTAGGGAATCAGCCCCAGCATTTT
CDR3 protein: CATSSGLGNQPQHF

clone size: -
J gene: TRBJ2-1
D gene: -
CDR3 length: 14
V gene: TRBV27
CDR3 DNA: TGTGCCAGCAGTTCCTCGGGCTCCTTCAATGAGCAGTTCTTC
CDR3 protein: CASSSSGSFNEQFF

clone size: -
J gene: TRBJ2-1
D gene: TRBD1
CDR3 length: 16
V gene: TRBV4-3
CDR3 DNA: TGCGCCAGCAGCCAGGGACAGGTCAACCCCTACAATGAGCAGTTCTTC
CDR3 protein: CASSQGQVNPYNEQFF

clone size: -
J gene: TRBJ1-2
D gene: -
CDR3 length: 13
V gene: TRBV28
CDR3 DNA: TGTGCCAGCAGTTTTCCGGGAATGGGTGGCTACACCTTC
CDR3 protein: CASSFPGMGGYTF

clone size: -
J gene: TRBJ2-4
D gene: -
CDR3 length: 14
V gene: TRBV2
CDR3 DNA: TGTGCCAGCAGCAACAGGGTGCCCAAAAACATTCAGTACTTC
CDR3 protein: CASSNRVPKNIQYF

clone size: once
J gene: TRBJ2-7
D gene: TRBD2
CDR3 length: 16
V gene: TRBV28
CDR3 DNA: TGTGCCAGCAATTTATTTTCGGGGGGAATGATGAACGAGCAGTACTTC
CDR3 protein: CASNLFSGGMMNEQYF

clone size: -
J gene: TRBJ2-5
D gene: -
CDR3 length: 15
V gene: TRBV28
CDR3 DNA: TGTGCCAGCAGTTACAGAGACAGGCTTGAAGAGACCCAGTACTTC
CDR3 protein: CASSYRDRLEETQYF

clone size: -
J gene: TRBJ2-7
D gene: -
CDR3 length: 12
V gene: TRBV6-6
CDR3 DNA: TGTGCCAGCACCCCTGGGCGGAACGAGCAGTACTTC
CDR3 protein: CASTPGRNEQYF

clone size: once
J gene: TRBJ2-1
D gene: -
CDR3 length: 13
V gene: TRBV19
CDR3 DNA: TGTGCCAGTAGTCGGGGGTTGCTGGATGAGCAGTTCTTC
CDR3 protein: CASSRGLLDEQFF

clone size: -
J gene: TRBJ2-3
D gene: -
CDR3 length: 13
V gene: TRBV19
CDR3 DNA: TGTGCCAGTACGCAGGGTGGGACAGATACGCAGTATTTT
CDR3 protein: CASTQGGTDTQYF

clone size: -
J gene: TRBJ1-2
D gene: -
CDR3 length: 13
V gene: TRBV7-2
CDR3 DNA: TGTGCCAGCAGCTTTGAGCTGGGGGACGGCTACACCTTC
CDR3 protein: CASSFELGDGYTF

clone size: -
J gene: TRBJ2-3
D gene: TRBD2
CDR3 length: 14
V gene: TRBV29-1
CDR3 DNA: TGCAGCGTTGAAAAACTAGCGGTCACAGATACGCAGTATTTT
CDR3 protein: CSVEKLAVTDTQYF

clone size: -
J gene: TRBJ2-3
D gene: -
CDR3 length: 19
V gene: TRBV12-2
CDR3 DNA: TGTGCAAGTCGCTTACCCCGGGGGACTAGCGGGGGGACCACAGATACGCAGTATTTT
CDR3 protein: CASRLPRGTSGGTTDTQYF

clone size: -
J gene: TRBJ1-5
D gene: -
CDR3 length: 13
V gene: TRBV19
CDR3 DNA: TGTGCCAGTAGTATGGGTAATAATCAGCCCCAGCATTTT
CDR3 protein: CASSMGNNQPQHF

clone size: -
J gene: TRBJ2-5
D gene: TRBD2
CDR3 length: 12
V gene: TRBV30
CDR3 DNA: TGTGCCTGGACTAGCGGTTCTGGCTCCCAGTACTTC
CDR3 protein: CAWTSGSGSQYF

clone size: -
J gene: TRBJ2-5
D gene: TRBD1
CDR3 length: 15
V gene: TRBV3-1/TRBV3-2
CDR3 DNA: TGTGCCAGCAGCCAAGGACAGGGACGTTTTGGGACCCAGTACTTC
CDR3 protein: CASSQGQGRFGTQYF